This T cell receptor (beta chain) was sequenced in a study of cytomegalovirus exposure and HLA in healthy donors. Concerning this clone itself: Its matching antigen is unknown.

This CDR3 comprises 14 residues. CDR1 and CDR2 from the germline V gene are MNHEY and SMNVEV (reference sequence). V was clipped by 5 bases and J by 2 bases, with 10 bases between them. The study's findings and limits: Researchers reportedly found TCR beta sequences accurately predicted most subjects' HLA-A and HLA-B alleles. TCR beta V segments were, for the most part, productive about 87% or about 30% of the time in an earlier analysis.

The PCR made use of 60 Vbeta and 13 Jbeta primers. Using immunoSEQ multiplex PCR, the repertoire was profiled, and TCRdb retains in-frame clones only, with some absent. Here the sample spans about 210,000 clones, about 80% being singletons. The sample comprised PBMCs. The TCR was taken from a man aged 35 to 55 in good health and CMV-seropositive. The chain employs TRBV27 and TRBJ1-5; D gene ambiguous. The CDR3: CASSNRGGNQPQHF. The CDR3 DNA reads TGTGCCAGCAGTAACCGAGGAGGCAATCAGCCCCAGCATTTT.